This TCR beta chain was captured in a study of CD8 T cells in ankylosing spondylitis. This CDR3 comprises 19 residues. The V gene end was trimmed by 2 bases and the J gene end by 4 bases; junction bases not matched to a gene: 13. Germline values: CDR1 MGHRA, CDR2 YSYEKL. For TCR beta, libraries came from quantitative 5'-RACE with molecular barcodes. TCRdb re-called the 5' RACE reads through MiXCR, storing one row per CDR3 protein. The table lists roughly 300,000 distinct CDR3 sequences, under 8.5% of them singletons. With respect to this clonotype: The antigen remains undetermined.

Study-wide results and limits: A motif of 7 to 9 highly homologous TCR beta variants was seen as apparently characteristic of ankylosing spondylitis blood. It was reported that disease-linked clones were significantly enriched in matched ankylosing spondylitis synovial fluid. Reports of some motif variants in reactive arthritis synovial fluid and blood predate this one.

The chain has TRBV4-1 and TRBJ2-5; 13 bases are a match to TRBD2. The clonotype originates from a male donor with ankylosing spondylitis. Sequencing input: blood, either unsorted or a sorted T cell fraction (not recorded which). The CDR3 protein is CASSQRGRLAGGEVETQYF. CDR3 in DNA: TGCGCCAGCAGCCAAAGAGGGAGACTAGCGGGAGGAGAGGTAGAGACCCAGTACTTC.